This T cell receptor (beta chain) emerged from a study of OX40 agonist ivuxolimab in advanced cancers. In the study overall: It was permissible to have had prior anti-PD-1, anti-PD-L1 or anti-CTLA-4 therapy, and about 40% had some. Partial responses were seen in three patients, one with hepatocellular carcinoma and two with cutaneous melanoma.

V trimming: 6 bases; J trimming: 8 bases; junction bases outside the gene matches: 14. CDR3 length: 15 amino acids. CDR1 is MNHEY, CDR2 SVGAGI, per germline. Remarks on this clone: Additional DNA sequences in this sample encode the identical CDR3.

Sequencing used immunoSEQ multiplex PCR; TCRdb keeps in-frame clones, though not all of them. The table includes about 91,000 clones, about 85% detected once. Sequences were derived from CD4+ or CD8+ T cells sorted from blood, sampled in a trial of the OX40 agonist ivuxolimab. The chain has TRBV6-5 and TRBJ1-2; 8 nucleotides agree with TRBD1. The source of this sequence is an adult with an advanced solid tumor such as melanoma, head and neck, liver or kidney cancer. For the CDR3, the DNA is TGTGCCAGCAGAAAGGGTTGGCAGGGGGCGGACGGCTACACCTTC. This translates into CASRKGWQGADGYTF.